This section outlines one T cell receptor beta chain sequence together with its context. The sample comes from a study of blood T cell repertoires in COVID-19. About the research overall: Researchers got acute and convalescent COVID-19 samples from the United States, Italy and Spain. From T cells, B-cell-depleted T cells, or PBMCs came the material, which was cDNA or gDNA.

In the authors' methods: Estimation of nucleated cell counts was performed using reference gene primer amplification. This table comes from immunoSEQ multiplex PCR, and its TCRdb copy is limited to in-frame clones, with some not included. V and J calls and clone size come straight from that table; D and trimming were deduced from the DNA. The sample lists around 130,000 clones; 75% to 90% were seen once. The TCR was taken from a man aged 50-59 years with active or convalescent COVID-19. Specimen: peripheral blood.

In nucleotides, the CDR3 is TGTGCCAGCAGTTTGAGGAGTAATCAAGAGACCCAGTACTTC. This codes for CASSLRSNQETQYF. The chain has TRBV27 and TRBJ2-5; no firm D call. This CDR3 spans 14 amino acids. Germline V gives CDR1 MNHEY, CDR2 SMNVEV (reference sequence). Trimming took off 3 bases at V and 2 bases at J, with 10 bases between the two ends.